Listed below are T cell receptor beta chains from one sample, sequenced in a study of regulatory T cells in long-lasting Graves disease. Using its own MiXCR run on the multiplex PCR reads, TCRdb lists one record per CDR3 protein. The sample has approximately 380,000 distinct CDR3 sequences, around 20% seen once. The material was peripheral blood mononuclear cells (PBMCs), obtained when the disease was refractory, from a patient treated with antithyroid drugs. The receptors were sampled from a female donor with Graves disease. CDR3s include the opening cysteine and the closing phenylalanine or tryptophan. A D gene is named only where the DNA matches it firmly. Only part of the rows carry a size: once, few, many, or a class if the clone is expanded.

>TRBV12-3/TRBV12-4|.|TRBJ2-2|few
TGTGCCAGCAGTTTTGTTTCGAACACCGGGGAGCTGTTTTTT
CASSFVSNTGELFF
>TRBV4-3|.|TRBJ2-7|.
TGCGCCAGCAGCCAAGCGGCAACAGCCCGGTACGAGCAGTACTTC
CASSQAATARYEQYF
>TRBV7-8|.|TRBJ1-2|.
TGTGCCAGCCGCCTGGGGCCCGGGTACTATGGCTACACCTTC
CASRLGPGYYGYTF
>TRBV11-2|TRBD2|TRBJ2-1|once
TGTGCCAGCAGCTTAGGTAGCGGGGGTCTCTCCTACAATGAGCAGTTCTTC
CASSLGSGGLSYNEQFF
>TRBV2|.|TRBJ1-2|many
TGTGCCAGCGGTCGGGGCGCTAACTATGGCTACACCTTC
CASGRGANYGYTF
>TRBV9|.|TRBJ2-5|many
TGTGCCAGCAGCGTAGGCGCAGGAGGGGAGACCCAGTACTTC
CASSVGAGGETQYF
>TRBV4-3|.|TRBJ2-2|few
TGCGCCAGCAGCCAAGTTCTGTTCGGGCGGAACACCGGGGAGCTGTTTTTT
CASSQVLFGRNTGELFF
>TRBV11-2|.|TRBJ1-2|many
TGTGCCAGCAGCTTAGAAGGGGGATTGGACTATGGCTACACCTTC
CASSLEGGLDYGYTF
>TRBV7-9|.|TRBJ2-2|.
TGTGCCAGCAGCGCGGATAGTGGTACCGGGGAGCTGTTTTTT
CASSADSGTGELFF
>TRBV20-1|.|TRBJ2-7|many
TGCAGTGCGCCGGGAGTAAGATACGAGCAGTACTTC
CSAPGVRYEQYF
>TRBV20-1|TRBD2|TRBJ2-5|.
TGCAGTGCTAGTAATTCGGGACTAGCGGGAGGTCAAGAGACCCAGTACTTC
CSASNSGLAGGQETQYF
>TRBV4-1|.|TRBJ1-1|.
TGCGCCAGCAGCCAACGACAGTACACTGAAGCTTTCTTT
CASSQRQYTEAFF
>TRBV7-2|.|TRBJ2-1|.
TGTGCCAGCAGCTTACTCGACAGTTTCAATGAGCAGTTCTTC
CASSLLDSFNEQFF
>TRBV18|.|TRBJ2-7|few
TGTGCCAGCTCACCGCCAGGGGCCCTAAGCTCCTACGAGCAGTACTTC
CASSPPGALSSYEQYF
>TRBV27|TRBD1|TRBJ1-2|many
TGTGCCAGCAGTACCGGACAGGGCCACGGTTATAACTATGGCTACACCTTC
CASSTGQGHGYNYGYTF
>TRBV19|TRBD1|TRBJ1-5|.
TGTGCCAGTAGTACGGGACAGCACACGGTTGGGAGCAATCAGCCCCGGCATTTT
CASSTGQHTVGSNQPRHF
>TRBV9|TRBD1|TRBJ1-2|few
TGTGCCAGCAGCGACGGAGGGACAGGGTCTGGCTATGGCTACACCTTC
CASSDGGTGSGYGYTF
>TRBV20-1|TRBD2|TRBJ2-7|few
TGCAGTGCACCGGGACTAGCGGGAGGTACCTACGAGCAGTACTTC
CSAPGLAGGTYEQYF
>TRBV29-1|.|TRBJ2-5|few
TGCAGCGTCGGGACATCCCTTCGGGAGACCCAGTACTTC
CSVGTSLRETQYF
>TRBV27|TRBD1|TRBJ1-6|few
TGTGCCAGCAGTTTAAGACAGGGGCGATCACCCCTCCACTTT
CASSLRQGRSPLHF
>TRBV30|.|TRBJ1-2|few
TGTGCCTGGAGTGTGGACGCCGGAACGGGCGGCTACACCTTC
CAWSVDAGTGGYTF
>TRBV24-1|TRBD2|TRBJ2-5|many
TGTGCCACCAGTGATTTTGGAGCGGGAGGGCCCGACGAGACCCAGTACTTC
CATSDFGAGGPDETQYF
>TRBV4-3|.|TRBJ2-7|few
TGCGCCAGCAGCCAAGTACCGAGTTACGAGCAGTACTTC
CASSQVPSYEQYF
>TRBV19|.|TRBJ1-1|few
TGTGCCAGTAGATATACCCTCTCGGCCCTTGAAGCTTTCTTT
CASRYTLSALEAFF
>TRBV20-1|TRBD1|TRBJ2-5|few
TGCAGTGCTAGGTGGTCGGGACAGGGGTTACCCCAGTACTTC
CSARWSGQGLPQYF
>TRBV6-1|.|TRBJ2-5|few
TGTGCCAGCAGCGAGTACGAGGGGGTAGAGACCCAGTACTTC
CASSEYEGVETQYF
>TRBV29-1|.|TRBJ2-5|.
TGCAGCGTTGCTGAGCCCCAAGAGACCCAGTACTTC
CSVAEPQETQYF
>TRBV6-2/TRBV6-3|TRBD2|TRBJ2-7|many
TGTGCCAGCACTACCCAGGGGGGACTAGCCTTTGAGGAGCAGTACTTC
CASTTQGGLAFEEQYF
>TRBV30|TRBD2|TRBJ2-2|.
TGTGCCTGGAGTTTCGGACTAGCGGGAGTTGGAACCGGGGAGCTGTTTTTT
CAWSFGLAGVGTGELFF
>TRBV7-2|.|TRBJ2-3|.
TGTGCCAGCAGCTTAGGGGTTGCTAGCGGCACAGATACGCAGTATTTT
CASSLGVASGTDTQYF
>TRBV6-2/TRBV6-3|TRBD1|TRBJ2-7|many
TGTGCCAGCAGTACAACTGGACAGGGCGAGCAGTACTTC
CASSTTGQGEQYF
>TRBV20-1|.|TRBJ2-7|many
TGCAGTGCGACTTCGACGGACAACTCCTACGAGCAGTACTTC
CSATSTDNSYEQYF
>TRBV10-3|TRBD2|TRBJ2-7|.
TGTGCCATCAGTGCCACCCTGACGGGGAGGGACGAGCAGTACTTC
CAISATLTGRDEQYF
>TRBV20-1|TRBD2|TRBJ2-5|few
TGCAGTGCTGGAACGAGCGGGGAAGAGACCCAGTACTTC
CSAGTSGEETQYF
>TRBV12-3/TRBV12-4|.|TRBJ2-2|many
TGTGCCAGCAGCTTTAGCCCCGGGGAGCTGTTTTTT
CASSFSPGELFF
>TRBV12-3/TRBV12-4|.|TRBJ2-2|many
TGTGCCAGCAGTTTTTTGACCGGGGAGCTGTTTTTT
CASSFLTGELFF
>TRBV7-2|TRBD2|TRBJ2-2|few
TGTGCCAGCAGCCCCTGGACTAGCGCCGGGGAGCTGTTTTTT
CASSPWTSAGELFF
>TRBV10-3|.|TRBJ1-1|.
TGTGCCACGAGGACTGCTTACACTGAAGCTTTCTTT
CATRTAYTEAFF
>TRBV4-3|TRBD2|TRBJ2-7|few
TGCGCCAGCAGCCAAGGACTAGCGGGAGTAGGTGCTGACGAGCAGTACTTC
CASSQGLAGVGADEQYF
>TRBV6-1|.|TRBJ1-5|.
TGTGCCAGCTCTAGGACCCGGGGCAGGGACGATCAGCCCCAGCATTTT
CASSRTRGRDDQPQHF
>TRBV4-1|.|TRBJ2-5|few
TGCGCCAGCAGCCAAGAAGGCGCAGTAGAGACCCAGTACTTC
CASSQEGAVETQYF
>TRBV20-1|TRBD2|TRBJ2-1|.
TGCAGTGCTAGCGACTACCGGACTAGCAGATTGGGTGAGCAGTTCTTC
CSASDYRTSRLGEQFF